This T cell receptor (beta chain) stems from a study of control samples from healthy donors and cancer patients. The CDR3 has 16 amino acids. Germline V gene lookup returns CDR1 SNHLY and CDR2 FYNNEI. V lost 1 base and J lost 5; bases outside the gene matches: 9. Sequenced by immunoSEQ multiplex PCR; TCRdb stores in-frame clones only, minus some. Of some 110,000 clones in the sample, approximately 90% were seen once. The V call is TRBV2, the J call TRBJ2-7; 9 bases map to TRBD1. Sequencing was carried out using PBMCs. The sequence was obtained from a woman in her fifties or sixties with colorectal cancer. The CDR3 loop is CASSEGPGQGVHEQYF. For the CDR3, the DNA is TGTGCCAGCAGTGAAGGGCCGGGACAGGGAGTCCACGAGCAGTACTTC.